The present T cell receptor beta chain was sequenced within a study of blood T cell repertoires in COVID-19. V lost 4 bases, J lost 5 bases, and 6 bases stayed unmatched. The CDR3 runs 15 residues. Germline V gives CDR1 PRHDT, CDR2 FYEKMQ (reference sequence). The protocol was immunoSEQ multiplex PCR, while the TCRdb copy is restricted to in-frame clones and leaves out a portion. Of approximately 190,000 clones listed, around three quarters are singletons. The TCR comes from a man between 60 and 70 years old with active or convalescent COVID-19. What was sequenced was peripheral blood. This chain uses TRBV13 with TRBJ2-7, with 12 bases identical to TRBD1. This CDR3 is CASSSGTGGYHEQYF. For the CDR3, the DNA is TGTGCCAGCAGCTCGGGGACAGGGGGCTACCACGAGCAGTACTTC.